The 28 T cell receptor beta chains given below trace back to one sample, sequenced in a study of T cells in Graves' hyperthyroidism and ophthalmopathy. TCR beta CDR3 regions were amplified from RNA. A first-round RT-PCR of the TCR CDR3 used the HTBI primer set. Using its own MiXCR run on the multiplex PCR reads, TCRdb lists one record per CDR3 protein. The table records hundreds of thousands of distinct CDR3 sequences, roughly 14% of them present only once. The sample was blood. The receptors come from a woman aged 45-65 years with Graves' ophthalmopathy.

Note on this clonotype: A read error may account for a junction end that differs from germline. The V call is TRBV7-7, the J call TRBJ2-5; 11 positions match TRBD2. Near its end, the DNA agrees better with TRBJ2-1, so the J call may be wrong. Germline-derived CDR1 and CDR2 are SSHAT and FNYEAQ (reference sequence). The CDR3 consists of 15 residues. The CDR3 nucleotides read TGTGCTAGCAGCTTAGGGCTAGCGGGAGGAGAGACCCAGTTCTTC. Protein product: CASSLGLAGGETQFF.

At least ten counts were recorded for this clonotype. The chain has TRBV5-1 and TRBJ1-2, with D unresolved. Per germline, CDR1 SGHRS and CDR2 YFSETQ. The CDR3 contains 14 residues. Trimming stripped 1 base from V and 8 bases from J, with 15 bases between. The CDR3 nucleotides are TGCGCCAGCAGCTTGCAGGACGGTGGAAGCGGCTACACCTTC. Residues: CASSLQDGGSGYTF.

The sample holds many counts of this clonotype. The CDR3, as DNA: TGTGCCAGCAGTTACGAGCGGTTCGCTAATGAAAAACTGTTTTTT. Protein sequence: CASSYERFANEKLFF. J is TRBJ1-4 and V is TRBV6-6; D unclear. The CDR3 covers 15 residues. Germline V gene sequence: CDR1 MNHNY, CDR2 SVGAGI (reference sequence). Trimming left V 2 bases short and J 3 bases short, with 10 bases between.

This clonotype was counted at least ten times. A read error may account for a junction end that differs from germline. This rearrangement joins TRBV28 to TRBJ2-7; TRBD1 agrees at 10 bases. Germline loops: CDR1 MDHEN, CDR2 SYDVKM. This CDR3 comprises 15 residues. The CDR3 DNA sequence: TGTGCCAGCAGTCGACAGGGGGCCCTGACCTACGAGCAATACTTC. This translates into CASSRQGALTYEQYF.

This clonotype was counted many times. J is TRBJ1-6 and V is TRBV12-3 or TRBV12-4, with D maybe TRBD1 (5 bases). The CDR3 is 15 residues long. V was cut by 5 bases and J by 6 bases, with 14 bases left in between. The CDR3 here is CASSLDPRGNSPLHF. CDR3 sequence (DNA): TGTGCCAGCAGTCTAGACCCGAGGGGTAATTCACCCCTCCACTTT.

This clonotype was recorded at least ten times. The gene calls are TRBV27 and TRBJ2-7; 7 bases are shared with TRBD1. Trimming at V came to 1 base and at J to 3 bases, leaving 3 bases not matched to a gene. CDR1 is MNHEY and CDR2 is SMNVEV in the germline V gene (reference sequence). The CDR3 runs to 14 residues. CDR3 sequence reads: CASSLFWDSYEQYF. CDR3 DNA sequence: TGTGCCAGCAGTTTATTTTGGGACAGCTACGAGCAGTACTTC.

This clonotype came up a few times. V and J are TRBV13 and TRBJ1-2; D perhaps matches TRBD1 (5 bases). CDR1 and CDR2 from the germline V gene are PRHDT and FYEKMQ (reference sequence). V lost 3 bases and J lost 8, with 13 bases in between. The CDR3 extends over 13 amino acids. The CDR3 loop reads CASSFSGKDGYTF. CDR3 coding DNA: TGTGCCAGCAGCTTCTCAGGGAAAGACGGCTACACCTTC.

This clonotype was seen at least ten times. The genes are TRBV4-2 and TRBJ2-7; 10 positions match TRBD1. V lost 5 bases and J lost 5; bases outside the gene matches: 9. Germline assignment: CDR1 LGHNA and CDR2 YNFKEQ. The CDR3 loop spans 15 amino acids. The CDR3 nucleotides are TGTGCCAGCAGCGCAAGAGACAGGGGGCACGACGAGCAGTACTTC. Translation gives CASSARDRGHDEQYF.

There are a few counts of this clonotype. This sequence joins TRBV10-2 and TRBJ1-4; 7 bases agree with TRBD1. The CDR3 consists of 13 residues. Losses at the gene ends were 8 bases for V and 5 bases for J; bases not matched to a gene: 5. Germline CDR1 is WSHSY and CDR2 is SAAADI. The CDR3 loop reads CASRDSANEKLFF. DNA of the CDR3: TGCGCCAGCCGGGACAGCGCCAATGAAAAACTGTTTTTT.

For this clonotype: A read error is possible here, since a much larger clone lies one base away. This sequence joins TRBV7-9 and TRBJ2-1; D uncertain. The germline CDR1 and CDR2 sequences are SEHNR and FQNEAQ (reference sequence). The CDR3 has 14 residues. The V gene lost 0 bases and the J gene lost 8 bases, with 11 bases spanning the gap. This CDR3 is CASSLAASRDEQFF. CDR3 nucleotide sequence: TGTGCCAGCAGCTTAGCGGCTAGTCGGGATGAGCAGTTCTTC.

This clonotype was seen only a few times. V gene TRBV3-1 combines with J gene TRBJ1-5; D gene unclear. V shed 4 bases and J shed 3 bases, with 16 bases lying between them. This CDR3 has 16 amino acids. Germline CDR1 LGHDT, CDR2 YNNKEL (reference sequence). DNA for the CDR3: TGTGCCAGCAGCCCACGCACGGGTGTCTTCAATCAGCCCCAGCATTTT. Its protein product is CASSPRTGVFNQPQHF.

This clonotype was detected ten times or more. This chain links TRBV7-3 with TRBJ1-1; D is undetermined. The CDR3 consists of 15 residues. The germline V and J ends were trimmed by 5 bases and 0 bases, with 13 bases remaining between them. In germline, CDR1 is SGHTA, CDR2 FQGTGA. The CDR3 region is CASSPSGAMNTEAFF. In nucleotides, the CDR3 is TGTGCCAGCAGCCCAAGTGGAGCTATGAACACTGAAGCTTTCTTT.

This clonotype turned up a few times. The V and J genes are TRBV4-3 and TRBJ2-3; 10 bases are shared with TRBD1. The CDR3 has 18 amino acids. CDR1 LGHNA and CDR2 YSLEER come from the germline V gene. With V trimmed by 3 bases and J by 6 bases, 15 bases remained unmatched. The CDR3 spells CASSQKMPGTGEGDTQYF. CDR3 DNA sequence: TGCGCCAGCAGCCAGAAAATGCCAGGGACAGGGGAGGGTGATACGCAGTATTTT.

This clonotype was picked up many times. J is TRBJ2-7 and V is TRBV2; possibly TRBD1 for D (5 bases). The CDR3 has 13 residues. Germline V gives CDR1 SNHLY, CDR2 FYNNEI. The germline V and J ends were trimmed by 8 bases and 3 bases, with 14 bases remaining between them. CDR3 loop: CASERTFNYEQYF. In DNA, the CDR3 is TGTGCCAGCGAGAGGACATTCAACTACGAGCAGTACTTC.

This clonotype was recorded a few times. The V and J genes are TRBV28 and TRBJ1-5; a weak D match, TRBD1 (6 bases). In germline, CDR1 is MDHEN, CDR2 SYDVKM. Trimming shortened V by 6 bases and J by 4 bases, and 16 bases separated the two germline ends. The length of the CDR3 is 15 residues. CDR3 in DNA: TGTGCCAGCAGCCCACAGGGTAAGGAGAATCAGCCCCAGCATTTT. Translated: CASSPQGKENQPQHF.

This clonotype occurred once. This may be a read error: a much more frequent sequence differs by one nucleotide. The chain carries TRBV11-2 and TRBJ1-4; D unclear. Germline CDR1 and CDR2: SGHAT and FQNNGV. This CDR3 has 16 residues. CDR3 DNA sequence: TGTGTCAGCAGCTTAGGACGAGCGTTACTCAATGAAAAACTGTTTTTT. Its translation: CVSSLGRALLNEKLFF.

The table lists this clonotype with a few counts. The chain combines TRBV12-3 or TRBV12-4 with TRBJ1-1; no reliable D call. Trimming cost V 2 bases and J 11 bases, with 9 bases left between them. CDR3 length: 11 amino acids. The chain's CDR3 is CASSLSGGAFF. The CDR3 bases are TGTGCCAGCAGTTTATCGGGCGGTGCTTTCTTT.

In this sample, this clonotype turned up many times. DNA for the CDR3: TGTGCCAGCAGCCAAATAGGAGGGGGCCACGACGAGCAGTACTTC. Translating it yields CASSQIGGGHDEQYF. This chain joins TRBV6-1 and TRBJ2-7; a weak D match, TRBD1 (7 bases). The CDR3 totals 15 residues. Looked up from germline, CDR1 is MNHNS and CDR2 is SASEGT. Trimming cost V 6 bases and J 5 bases, with 20 bases left between them.

This clonotype occurred a few times. V and J are TRBV6-2 or TRBV6-3 and TRBJ1-5; D gene uncertain. CDR3 length: 18 residues. V was trimmed by 5 bases and J by 3 bases, leaving 23 bases between them. Germline V gene sequence: CDR1 MNHEY, CDR2 SVGEGT. This CDR3 reads CASSTPFAGGDLNQPQHF. CDR3 coding DNA: TGTGCCAGCAGTACCCCATTCGCGGGTGGCGACCTCAATCAGCCCCAGCATTTT.

This clonotype was counted between two and nine times. The chain employs TRBV10-3 and TRBJ1-3; D possibly corresponds to TRBD1 (6 bases). The CDR3 contains 13 residues. The V end was cut by 7 bases, the J end by 0 bases, with 7 bases between. In germline, CDR1 is ENHRY, CDR2 SYGVKD. This CDR3 is CAITDSSGNTIYF. CDR3 DNA sequence: TGTGCCATCACGGACAGCTCTGGAAACACCATATATTTT.

This clonotype was seen many times. In DNA, the CDR3 is TGTGCCAGCAGTTTGATGGGGGTTGCGGAGACCCAGTACTTC. Protein sequence: CASSLMGVAETQYF. The chain joins TRBV27 to TRBJ2-5, with D possibly called TRBD1 or TRBD2 (5 bases each). Trimming removed 3 bases from V and 5 bases from J, with 13 bases in between. CDR1 and CDR2 from the germline V gene are MNHEY and SMNVEV (reference sequence). This CDR3 comprises 14 residues.

The chain employs TRBV5-6 and TRBJ2-3; the D gene is possibly TRBD1 (6 bases). CDR1 and CDR2 (germline): SGHDT, YYEEEE. The germline V and J ends were trimmed by 3 bases and 3 bases, with 11 bases remaining between them. The CDR3 spans 14 residues. CDR3: CASSYRVGTDTQYF. CDR3 in DNA: TGTGCCAGCAGCTACAGGGTGGGGACAGATACGCAGTATTTT.

This clonotype was picked up a small number of times. The V gene is TRBV7-9, the J gene TRBJ2-3; 8 bases map to TRBD2. The CDR3 has 16 residues. Germline V lookup: CDR1 SEHNR, CDR2 FQNEAQ (reference sequence). V lost 5 bases and J lost 3; bases outside the gene matches: 10. As DNA, the CDR3 is TGTGCCAGCAGCCCGAGGGGGGGGACTAGTACAGATACGCAGTATTTT. Translation: CASSPRGGTSTDTQYF.

This clonotype has at least ten counts. In DNA form, the CDR3 reads TGTGCCATCAGTGAGTCTGCTGGACTAGCGGCCCCCAATGAGCAGTTCTTC. Protein: CAISESAGLAAPNEQFF. V and J are TRBV10-3 and TRBJ2-1; TRBD2 matches 10 bases. V dropped 0 bases and J dropped 6; count of bases not matched to a gene: 8. Germline V gene sequence: CDR1 ENHRY, CDR2 SYGVKD. The CDR3 totals 17 residues.

A single count supports this clonotype. This may be a read error: a much more frequent sequence differs by one nucleotide. The chain uses TRBV7-9 and TRBJ2-2; TRBD2 matches at 16 bases. Germline CDR1 reads SEHNR; CDR2 reads FQNEAQ (reference sequence). The CDR3 covers 19 residues. The DNA for the CDR3 is TGTGCCGGCAGCGAACCGGGACTAGCGGGAGGGCCCGTCACCGGGGAGCTGTTTTTT. As protein: CAGSEPGLAGGPVTGELFF.

This clonotype has just a few counts. This chain links TRBV4-3 with TRBJ2-3; TRBD2 matches at 7 bases. V lost 1 base to trimming and J lost 3 bases; unmatched junction nucleotides: 7. The CDR3 consists of 16 residues. Germline V gene lookup returns CDR1 LGHNA and CDR2 YSLEER. Here the CDR3 DNA reads TGCGCCAGCAGCCAAGTGCGGGGGTATCGGACAGATACGCAGTATTTT. Protein product: CASSQVRGYRTDTQYF.

This clonotype was recorded a few times. The CDR3 loop reads CASSQEGRGTDEQYF. The CDR3 DNA follows: TGCGCCAGCAGCCAAGAAGGCAGGGGAACGGACGAGCAGTACTTC. The rearrangement joins TRBV4-3 to TRBJ2-7; possible D gene TRBD1, 6 bases. V shed 0 bases and J shed 5 bases, with 14 bases lying between them. Per the germline V gene, CDR1 is LGHNA and CDR2 is YSLEER. There are 15 residues in the CDR3.

This clonotype was seen repeatedly, ten times or more. J is TRBJ2-3 and V is TRBV7-8; TRBD2 matches 8 bases. V gave up 1 base and J gave up 3 bases; unmatched junction bases: 12. Germline V lookup: CDR1 SGHVS, CDR2 FQNEAQ. The CDR3 totals 18 residues. This CDR3 is CASSLVGLAGQGTDTQYF. In DNA form, the CDR3 reads TGTGCCAGCAGCTTAGTCGGGCTAGCGGGCCAGGGTACAGATACGCAGTATTTT.